The 10 T cell receptor beta chains reported below all come from one sample, sequenced in a study of T cell responses to AZD1222 COVID-19 vaccine. TCRdb's table, derived via immunoSEQ multiplex PCR, lists solely in-frame clones and lacks some. Of about 120,000 clones in the sample, about 91% were seen once. The specimen comprised peripheral blood, sampled on day 0 of AZD1222 vaccination. Receptors were obtained from an adult in good health.

The genes are TRBV13 and TRBJ1-1; D gene unclear. The CDR3 length is 14 residues. CDR1 is PRHDT and CDR2 is FYEKMQ in the germline V gene (reference sequence). Trimming took off 3 bases at V and 0 bases at J, with 8 bases between the two ends. CDR3: CASSFGILNTEAFF. The CDR3 coding sequence is TGTGCCAGCAGCTTTGGTATCTTGAACACTGAAGCTTTCTTT.

This clone was seen a few times. The gene calls are TRBV7-2 and TRBJ2-5; TRBD2 matches at 8 bases. The CDR3 runs to 17 residues. Losses at the gene ends were 2 bases for V and 3 bases for J; bases not matched to a gene: 11. The V gene's germline CDR1 is SGHTA and CDR2 FQGNSA. The CDR3 sequence: CASSLTLRAGGEETQYF. The CDR3 region has the DNA TGTGCCAGCAGCTTAACACTGCGGGCGGGAGGAGAAGAGACCCAGTACTTC.

For the CDR3, the DNA is TGTGCCAGCAGCTTGGACAGGTCCTACGAGCAGTACTTC. Its translation: CASSLDRSYEQYF. V gene TRBV5-4 combines with J gene TRBJ2-7, with D possibly matching TRBD1 (5 bases). Trimming pared 0 bases from V and 1 base from J, leaving 5 bases between. The CDR3 covers 13 residues. Germline lookup yields CDR1 SGHNT and CDR2 YYREEE (reference sequence).

This rearrangement joins TRBV5-1 to TRBJ2-7, with D possibly matching TRBD1 (5 bases). Germline CDR1 reads SGHRS; CDR2 reads YFSETQ. The length of the CDR3 is 14 residues. V lost 4 bases, J lost 0 bases, and 11 bases lay in between. CDR3 nucleotide sequence: TGCGCCAGCAGCATAGGGGCCCTCTCCTACGAGCAGTACTTC. It specifies CASSIGALSYEQYF.

J is TRBJ2-1 and V is TRBV6-6; 15 nucleotides line up with TRBD2. The CDR3 has 17 residues. V was pared by 5 bases and J by 14 bases, with 16 bases of the junction left unmatched. The germline V gene encodes CDR1 MNHNY and CDR2 SVGAGI (reference sequence). The DNA for the CDR3 is TGTGCCAGCAGTCTTGCCGGGGGACTAGCGGGGGGCCTGGAGGAGTTCTTC. This codes for CASSLAGGLAGGLEEFF.

V usage is TRBV11-2 and J usage is TRBJ2-7; TRBD2 agrees at 7 bases. Germline V CDR1 and CDR2: SGHAT, FQNNGV. The CDR3 consists of 16 residues. V lost 1 base, J lost 6 bases, and 12 bases stayed unmatched. The CDR3 nucleotides read TGTGCCAGCAGCTTAGTTGTGGGAGGGGCTTCCACCGAGCAGTACTTC. It translates to CASSLVVGGASTEQYF.

This clone was recorded a few times. The rearrangement joins TRBV7-9 to TRBJ1-2; 9 bases agree with TRBD1. Per the germline V gene, CDR1 is SEHNR and CDR2 is FQNEAQ (reference sequence). The trim removed 5 bases at V and 8 bases at J, leaving 15 bases unmatched. The CDR3 extends over 16 amino acids. The CDR3 coding sequence is TGTGCCAGCAGCCTGGGCTCCGTCCGACAGGGGGAGGGCTACACCTTC. This sequence encodes CASSLGSVRQGEGYTF.

The genes are TRBV7-2 and TRBJ1-1; TRBD1 aligns across 9 bases. CDR1 is SGHTA, CDR2 FQGNSA, per germline. V shed 5 bases, J shed 0 bases, and the junction held 4 bases outside the gene matches. The CDR3 consists of 15 residues. The CDR3 nucleotides read TGTGCCAGCAGCGTTACAGGGGGCATGAACACTGAAGCTTTCTTT. It encodes CASSVTGGMNTEAFF. Filled out from reference TRBV7-2 and TRBJ1-1, the complete variable domain reads GAGVSQSPSNKVTEKGKDVELRCDPISGHTALYWYRQSLGQGLEFLIYFQGNSAPDKSGLPSDRFSAERTGGSVSTLTIQRTQQEDSAVYLCASSVTGGMNTEAFFGQGTRLTVV.

The chain joins TRBV10-3 to TRBJ1-2; TRBD1 matches at 7 bases. J gave up 2 bases and V 10 bases, and 13 bases lay outside the gene matches. The length of the CDR3 is 15 residues. The germline gives CDR1 ENHRY, CDR2 SYGVKD. CDR3 region: CATRGGGETNYGYTF. For the CDR3, the DNA is TGTGCCACCAGGGGGGGAGGTGAAACGAACTATGGCTACACCTTC.

The chain is built from TRBV6-5 and TRBJ1-1; D remains ambiguous. CDR3 size: 13 residues. Per the germline V gene, CDR1 is MNHEY and CDR2 is SVGAGI. V lost 2 bases to trimming and J lost 4 bases, with 8 bases between them. The DNA of the CDR3 is TGTGCCAGCAGTTACCAAGTCAGCACTGAAGCTTTCTTT. This encodes CASSYQVSTEAFF.